This T cell receptor (beta chain) was sequenced for a study of blood T cells in healthy people across ages. The sample holds a few counts of this clonotype. A J-beta primer mix and a sample-barcoded 5' primer were used in a second PCR of about 7 to 12 cycles. A single record per CDR3 protein comes from TCRdb applying MiXCR to the 5' RACE reads. The sample has about 1.1 million distinct CDR3 sequences; more than 30% are singletons. The sample comprised blood. The receptor was derived from a man aged 18 to 29 in good health.

DNA of the CDR3: TGTGCCAGCAGCTTGGGGGGGAGCACGAATGAGCAGTTCTTC. The encoded protein is CASSLGGSTNEQFF. This sequence joins TRBV11-3 and TRBJ2-1, with 7 bases matching TRBD2. The CDR3 loop spans 14 amino acids. CDR1 and CDR2 from the germline V gene are SGHNT and YENEEA. V was clipped by 3 bases and J by 7 bases; unmatched bases: 6.